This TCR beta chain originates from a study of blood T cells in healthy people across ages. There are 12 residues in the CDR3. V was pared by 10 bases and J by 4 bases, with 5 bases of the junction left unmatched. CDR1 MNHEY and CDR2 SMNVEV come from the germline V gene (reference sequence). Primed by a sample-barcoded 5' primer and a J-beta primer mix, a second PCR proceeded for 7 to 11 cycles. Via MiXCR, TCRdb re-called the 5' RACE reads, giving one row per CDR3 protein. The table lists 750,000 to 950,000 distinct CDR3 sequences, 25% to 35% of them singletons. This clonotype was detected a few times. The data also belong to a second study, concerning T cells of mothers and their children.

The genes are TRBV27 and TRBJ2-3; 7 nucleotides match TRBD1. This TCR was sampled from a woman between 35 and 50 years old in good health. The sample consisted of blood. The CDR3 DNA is TGTGCCACCCGACAGGGCGCAGATACGCAGTATTTT. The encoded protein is CATRQGADTQYF.